The present entry profiles one TCR beta chain with its context. With 1 base removed from V and 5 bases from J, the gap between germline ends came to 6 bases. The length of the CDR3 is 13 residues. Germline V gene data show CDR1 as SGHTA and CDR2 as FQGNSA. The data derive from a study of blood T cell repertoires in COVID-19. Study-wide background: There were acute and convalescent COVID-19 samples, and they came from the United States, Italy and Spain. Sources were T cells, B-cell-depleted T cells, or PBMCs; the material itself was cDNA or gDNA.

In the original processing: For nucleated cells, counts were estimated from reference gene primer amplification. Profiling relied on immunoSEQ multiplex PCR, and the TCRdb table lists in-frame clones only, not all of them. The V and J calls and clone size were taken over from that table, and D and trimming were inferred from the DNA. The table records about 100,000 clones, about 86% of them present only once. The sample was peripheral blood. This clonotype originated in an elderly man with acute or convalescent COVID-19. The chain joins TRBV7-2 to TRBJ1-5; D gene ambiguous. CDR3: CASSLDGYQPQHF. Here the CDR3 DNA reads TGTGCCAGCAGCTTAGATGGCTATCAGCCCCAGCATTTT.